The TCR beta chain under discussion was sequenced for a study of blood T cell repertoires in COVID-19. Study overall: The United States, Italy and Spain provided the acute and convalescent COVID-19 samples.

This CDR3 has 14 residues. CDR1 is SSHAT and CDR2 is FNYEAQ in the germline V gene (reference sequence). How the authors handled the data: It was from reference gene primer amplification that nucleated cell counts were estimated. Sequencing was performed with immunoSEQ multiplex PCR; in TCRdb, only in-frame clones are kept and a portion is missing. The DNA was the basis for D and trimming; V, J and clone size are from that table. The sample includes about 240,000 clones, about 85% of them seen just once. With respect to this clone: Sequence at one end of the junction differs from germline and may be a read error.

The rearrangement joins TRBV7-7 to TRBJ1-1; the D is unclear. The sequence came from a woman aged 60 to 75 with active or convalescent COVID-19. The sample taken for sequencing was peripheral blood. The CDR3 coding sequence is TGTGCTAGCAGCCCACTGGGAGTCGGCACTGAAGCTTTCTTT. This codes for CASSPLGVGTEAFF.